Each of the 16 T cell receptor beta chains below was sequenced from the same sample in a study of TIL therapy for anti-PD-1-resistant metastatic lung cancer. The libraries were made with immunoSEQ v3. Profiling relied on immunoSEQ multiplex PCR, and the TCRdb table lists in-frame clones only, not all of them. The table lists 15,000 to 20,000 clones, 80% to 90% of them singletons. Time point here: pre-treatment sample, taken before nivolumab and TIL therapy. Sequencing used blood, obtained at baseline. These receptors were collected from a person between 30 and 80 years old with non-small cell lung cancer.

The chain is built from TRBV18 and TRBJ2-3; D unresolved. The CDR3 is 16 residues long. Germline CDR1 is KGHSH and CDR2 is LQKENI. V was shortened by 6 bases and J by 4 bases, with 20 bases between the two germline ends. CDR3 region: CASSPGQATRADTQYF. The CDR3 DNA is TGTGCCAGCTCCCCCGGGCAGGCAACCCGGGCAGATACGCAGTATTTT.

The sample holds one count of this clone. The chain couples TRBV6-1 to TRBJ2-5; the D gene is possibly TRBD2 (5 bases). Trimming shortened V by 4 bases and J by 5 bases, and 11 bases separated the two germline ends. The CDR3 sequence is 13 residues long. CDR1 is MNHNS and CDR2 is SASEGT in the germline V gene. CDR3 nucleotides: TGTGCCAGCAGTGCGAGCGGAGTGGAGACCCAGTACTTC. Protein: CASSASGVETQYF.

The chain is built from TRBV5-8 and TRBJ2-3, with D hard to call. V dropped 1 base and J dropped 5 bases, with 5 bases sitting between them. The CDR3 loop spans 12 amino acids. CDR1 SGHTS and CDR2 YDEGEE come from the germline V gene. The CDR3 sequence is CASSLYGDTQYF. The CDR3 nucleotides read TGTGCCAGCAGCTTGTATGGAGATACGCAGTATTTT.

The count of this clone is one. The V gene is TRBV7-3, the J gene TRBJ1-1; no reliable D call. CDR1 is SGHTA and CDR2 is FQGTGA in the germline V gene. The CDR3 loop spans 14 amino acids. The ends were cut back, 2 bases at V and 2 bases at J, with 9 bases in the middle. CDR3 nucleotides: TGTGCCAGCAGCTTACAGGCATTAAACACTGAAGCTTTCTTT. This translates into CASSLQALNTEAFF.

The J gene is TRBJ1-1, the V gene TRBV5-3; D is unresolved. TRBV5-3 belongs to the ORF category, with a function that is uncertain. The CDR3 length is 14 residues. Between the trimmed V and J ends, which lost 3 bases and 3 bases, there was a span of 12 bases. DNA for the CDR3: TGTGCCAGAAGCTCTCTCTTCGAGGACACTGAAGCTTTCTTT. This gives the protein CARSSLFEDTEAFF.

The chain joins TRBV13 to TRBJ2-5; 13 bases align to TRBD2. J lost 1 base, V lost 2 bases, and 4 bases had no gene match. The CDR3 extends over 17 amino acids. CDR1 and CDR2 (germline): PRHDT, FYEKMQ (reference sequence). The CDR3 DNA sequence: TGTGCCAGCAGCTTACCCCGACTAGCGGGAGGCCAAGAGACCCAGTACTTC. Protein product: CASSLPRLAGGQETQYF.

V gene TRBV30 combines with J gene TRBJ2-7, with 7 bases identical to TRBD1. The CDR3 runs 14 residues. Germline V gene lookup returns CDR1 GTSNPN and CDR2 SVGIG (reference sequence). Unmatched junction bases numbered 7, after V lost 4 bases and J lost 1 base. The CDR3 DNA reads as TGTGCCTGGATCAGGACAGGAACATCCTACGAGCAGTACTTC. This translates into CAWIRTGTSYEQYF.

This chain links TRBV18 with TRBJ1-1, with a weak D call TRBD1 (5 bases). This CDR3 is 13 amino acids long. V shed 4 bases and J shed 10 bases, with 16 bases lying between them. The germline V gene has CDR1 KGHSH and CDR2 LQKENI. Here the CDR3 reads CASSRDKTQGAFF. CDR3 nucleotides: TGTGCCAGCTCACGGGATAAAACTCAGGGAGCTTTCTTT. Complete variable domain (other parts from reference TRBV18 and TRBJ1-1): NAGVMQNPRHLVRRRGQEARLRCSPMKGHSHVYWYRQLPEEGLKFMVYLQKENIIDESGMPKERFSAEFPKEGPSILRIQQVVRGDSAAYFCASSRDKTQGAFFGQGTRLTVV.

The chain combines TRBV5-1 with TRBJ1-2; TRBD1 agrees at 9 bases. The CDR3 loop spans 12 amino acids. The V gene end was trimmed by 4 bases and the J gene end by 8 bases; junction bases not matched to a gene: 3. Per germline, CDR1 SGHRS and CDR2 YFSETQ. For the CDR3, the DNA is TGCGCCAGCAGCACGGGACAGGGAGGCTACACCTTC. Amino acid sequence: CASSTGQGGYTF.

This sequence joins TRBV4-3 and TRBJ2-1; D is unresolved. CDR1 and CDR2 from the germline V gene are LGHNA and YSLEER. The V end lost 1 base, the J end lost 10 bases, and 14 bases lay between the germline ends. The CDR3 consists of 14 residues. CDR3 sequence (DNA): TGCGCCAGCAGCCAAGCACCTCTATTAGGAGAGCAGTTCTTC. It codes for CASSQAPLLGEQFF.

The chain carries TRBV6-1 and TRBJ2-2; D is uncertain. The CDR3 is 13 residues long. Trimming cost V 10 bases and J 0 bases, with 9 bases left between them. CDR1 is MNHNS, CDR2 SASEGT, per germline. The CDR3 reads CAIKPANTGELFF. The CDR3 region has the DNA TGTGCCATCAAACCGGCGAACACCGGGGAGCTGTTTTTT.

This clone was seen a few times. The chain joins TRBV5-4 to TRBJ2-3; 16 bases align to TRBD2. The CDR3 sequence is 16 residues long. Germline CDR1 and CDR2: SGHNT and YYREEE (reference sequence). Losses at the gene ends were 3 bases for V and 4 bases for J; bases not matched to a gene: 2. The CDR3 here is CASSSGLAGGSDTQYF. The CDR3 coding sequence is TGTGCCAGCAGCTCGGGACTAGCGGGGGGGTCAGATACGCAGTATTTT. Combining the CDR3 with reference TRBV5-4 and TRBJ2-3 gives the whole variable domain ETGVTQSPTHLIKTRGQQVTLRCSSQSGHNTVSWYQQALGQGPQFIFQYYREEENGRGNFPPRFSGLQFPNYSSELNVNALELDDSALYLCASSSGLAGGSDTQYFGPGTRLTVL.

This chain uses TRBV5-1 with TRBJ1-1; unclear D gene. V lost 2 bases and J lost 0, with 11 bases in between. Germline V gives CDR1 SGHRS, CDR2 YFSETQ. The CDR3 has 15 amino acids. The CDR3 reads CASSFIGLMNTEAFF. Here the CDR3 DNA reads TGCGCCAGCAGCTTTATAGGTTTGATGAACACTGAAGCTTTCTTT. Full variable domain (remainder filled in from reference TRBV5-1 and TRBJ1-1): KAGVTQTPRYLIKTRGQQVTLSCSPISGHRSVSWYQQTPGQGLQFLFEYFSETQRNKGNFPGRFSGRQFSNSRSEMNVSTLELGDSALYLCASSFIGLMNTEAFFGQGTRLTVV.

V usage is TRBV27 and J usage is TRBJ2-6; D remains unclear. The germline CDR1 and CDR2 sequences are MNHEY and SMNVEV (reference sequence). V shed 6 bases and J shed 0 bases, with 6 bases lying between them. The CDR3 length is 14 residues. The CDR3 DNA sequence: TGTGCCAGCAGGGACCTCTCTGGGGCCAACGTCCTGACTTTC. This encodes CASRDLSGANVLTF.

The chain is built from TRBV11-2 and TRBJ2-3, with 13 nucleotides matching TRBD2. V dropped 6 bases and J dropped 4; count of bases not matched to a gene: 13. In germline, CDR1 is SGHAT, CDR2 FQNNGV. The CDR3 length is 18 residues. DNA of the CDR3: TGTGCCAGCAGACGACTAGCGGGGGGCCTATACCGGGCAGATACGCAGTATTTT. Protein: CASRRLAGGLYRADTQYF.

The chain combines TRBV28 with TRBJ1-4; D possibly corresponds to TRBD1 (5 bases). The ends were cut back, 5 bases at V and 0 bases at J, with 13 bases in the middle. The length of the CDR3 is 16 residues. Germline V lookup: CDR1 MDHEN, CDR2 SYDVKM. The CDR3 here is CASSPPGQATNEKLFF. The CDR3 DNA sequence: TGTGCCAGCAGTCCTCCGGGGCAAGCAACTAATGAAAAACTGTTTTTT.